Listed here is a single T cell receptor beta chain. Its antigen is still unknown. Germline-derived CDR1 and CDR2 are MNHNS and SASEGT. Germline trimming cut 6 bases from V and 5 bases from J; bases unmatched to any gene: 7. The CDR3 length is 15 residues. This entry belongs to a study of cytomegalovirus exposure and HLA in healthy donors. Study observations and caveats: In a later analysis, an Asian-associated ancestry cluster reportedly showed fewer N-insertions than the roughly 700-donor mean. A later analysis revealed that TCR association rates differed between HLA loci, peaking at DRB1 and bottoming out at HLA-C. For presence/absence analyses, sequencing depth was assumed to be roughly uniform across donors. Reportedly, diagnosis of cytomegalovirus status by the classifier showed high specificity and sensitivity.

Vbeta (60) and Jbeta (13) primers were used in the PCR. Method: immunoSEQ multiplex PCR; TCRdb's copy keeps in-frame clones and lacks some. This sample yields roughly 120,000 clones, of which about 73% are seen a single time; 4.1% belongs to the top ten. The rearrangement joins TRBV6-1 to TRBJ1-6, with 7 bases fitting TRBD1. Sequencing input: PBMCs. This clonotype was obtained from a woman between 40 and 50 years old in good health and CMV-seronegative. The CDR3 sequence is CASSGTVGDNSPLHF. CDR3 coding DNA: TGTGCCAGCAGCGGGACAGTAGGGGATAATTCACCCCTCCACTTT.